A single sample is the source of the 18 T cell receptor beta chains below, sequenced in a study of cytotoxic CD8 clonotypes in ibrutinib-treated CLL. Measured with immunoSEQ multiplex PCR; TCRdb has only the in-frame clones, and not every one. The sample lists about 63,000 clones, less than 75% occurring once. The sequenced sample was PBMCs, obtained after 12 months of ibrutinib treatment. Source of these receptors: a human donor with chronic lymphocytic leukemia.

The J gene is TRBJ2-5, the V gene TRBV6-5, with TRBD2 identical over 8 bases. CDR3 length: 15 amino acids. Germline values: CDR1 MNHEY, CDR2 SVGAGI. Unmatched junction bases numbered 13, after V lost 11 bases and J lost 2 bases. CDR3 coding DNA: TGTGCCGTCCGCGGGGGGTTAACGGTACAAGAGACCCAGTACTTC. Translated, it gives CAVRGGLTVQETQYF.

The chain employs TRBV27 and TRBJ2-3; 8 bases fit TRBD2. The J segment lost 0 bases and the V segment lost 6 bases, leaving 8 bases of the junction unmatched. CDR1 and CDR2 (germline): MNHEY, SMNVEV (reference sequence). The CDR3 runs 16 residues. CDR3 DNA: TGTGCCAGCAGCCTAATAAGACTAGCGAGCACAGATACGCAGTATTTT. It encodes CASSLIRLASTDTQYF.

V and J are TRBV5-1 and TRBJ2-5; 14 bases agree with TRBD2. CDR3 length: 21 amino acids. After removal of 0 bases from V and 4 bases from J, the junction contained 17 bases not matched to a gene. Germline V lookup: CDR1 SGHRS, CDR2 YFSETQ. CDR3 sequence (DNA): TGCGCCAGCAGCTTGGGGCCCTTACCGATGGGACTAGCGGGGGCTGGAGAGACCCAGTACTTC. This gives the protein CASSLGPLPMGLAGAGETQYF.

This clone appeared a single time. The chain recombines TRBV5-1 with TRBJ2-1; D gene unclear. The CDR3 is 14 residues long. The germline V and J ends were trimmed by 4 bases and 7 bases, with 15 bases remaining between them. CDR1 and CDR2 from the germline V gene are SGHRS and YFSETQ. Here the CDR3 reads CASSPATSPNEQFF. CDR3 DNA sequence: TGCGCCAGCAGCCCAGCAACGAGTCCGAATGAGCAGTTCTTC.

This clone was seen a few times. The V gene is TRBV7-3, the J gene TRBJ2-5; perhaps TRBD2 as D (6 bases). The V end was cut by 5 bases, the J end by 2 bases, with 15 bases between. The CDR3 contains 15 residues. Germline CDR1 SGHTA, CDR2 FQGTGA. CDR3 DNA: TGTGCCAGCAGCCCTCGGGGGAGCGGACAAGAGACCCAGTACTTC. It encodes CASSPRGSGQETQYF.

This clone has more than one count but fewer than ten. The chain uses TRBV5-1 and TRBJ1-2, with 7 bases fitting TRBD1. The CDR3 covers 13 residues. The J segment lost 3 bases and the V segment lost 4 bases, leaving 3 bases of the junction unmatched. Germline CDR1 is SGHRS and CDR2 is YFSETQ. In DNA form, the CDR3 reads TGCGCCAGCAGCCGTACAGGGGACTATGGCTACACCTTC. It yields the protein CASSRTGDYGYTF.

The chain recombines TRBV19 with TRBJ2-1; TRBD2 matches 9 bases. The J segment lost 4 bases and the V segment lost 5 bases, leaving 12 bases of the junction unmatched. CDR1 and CDR2 (germline): LNHDA, SQIVND (reference sequence). The CDR3 contains 17 residues. The CDR3 sequence is CASSPPYLAGPYNEQFF. CDR3 in DNA: TGTGCCAGTAGTCCCCCCTATCTAGCGGGACCGTACAATGAGCAGTTCTTC. The entire variable domain, with the rest obtained from reference TRBV19 and TRBJ2-1, is as follows: DGGITQSPKYLFRKEGQNVTLSCEQNLNHDAMYWYRQDPGQGLRLIYYSQIVNDFQKGDIAEGYSVSREKKESFPLTVTSAQKNPTAFYLCASSPPYLAGPYNEQFFGPGTRLTVL.

This rearrangement joins TRBV7-3 to TRBJ2-2, with TRBD1 identical over 9 bases. The trim removed 5 bases at V and 7 bases at J, leaving 5 bases unmatched. Per the germline V gene, CDR1 is SGHTA and CDR2 is FQGTGA. The CDR3 covers 14 residues. CDR3 in amino acids: CASSLRQGDGELFF. CDR3 DNA sequence: TGTGCCAGCAGCCTAAGACAGGGGGACGGGGAGCTGTTTTTT.

As to this clone: This specimen includes other DNA sequences encoding the same CDR3. The J gene is TRBJ2-3, the V gene TRBV18, with D unclear. V lost 6 bases and J lost 0, with 4 bases in between. The CDR3 spans 12 residues. The germline V gene encodes CDR1 KGHSH and CDR2 LQKENI. CDR3 protein: CASSTSTDTQYF. Here the CDR3 DNA reads TGTGCCAGCTCGACTAGCACAGATACGCAGTATTTT. Based on the CDR3 plus reference TRBV18 and TRBJ2-3, the full variable domain is NAGVMQNPRHLVRRRGQEARLRCSPMKGHSHVYWYRQLPEEGLKFMVYLQKENIIDESGMPKERFSAEFPKEGPSILRIQQVVRGDSAAYFCASSTSTDTQYFGPGTRLTVL.

This clone was detected only a few times. The rearrangement links TRBV6-5 to TRBJ2-7; D remains ambiguous. V was pared by 4 bases and J by 2 bases, with 3 bases between. The CDR3 spans 11 residues. Per the germline V gene, CDR1 is MNHEY and CDR2 is SVGAGI. This CDR3 is CASSSPYEQYF. For the CDR3, the DNA is TGTGCCAGCAGTTCACCCTACGAGCAGTACTTC.

The CDR3 DNA follows: TGTGCCAGCAGACCCGAACCGGGGGATAGCGGGACCCAGTACTTC. Protein: CASRPEPGDSGTQYF. The chain links TRBV6-1 to TRBJ2-5; possible D gene TRBD2, 6 bases. Trimming removed 6 bases from V and 7 bases from J, with 21 bases in between. In germline, CDR1 is MNHNS, CDR2 SASEGT. The CDR3 is 15 amino acids.

This clone was counted only a few times. The CDR3 here is CASSPPTGYQETQYF. The DNA for the CDR3 is TGTGCCAGCTCACCACCGACCGGTTATCAAGAGACCCAGTACTTC. The V gene is TRBV18, the J gene TRBJ2-5; D not certain. The CDR3 runs 15 residues. V was cut by 0 bases and J by 2 bases, with 10 bases left in between. Per germline, CDR1 KGHSH and CDR2 LQKENI.

The chain is built from TRBV7-3 and TRBJ2-2; TRBD2 matches at 7 bases. CDR3 length equals 13 residues. Germline CDR1 and CDR2: SGHTA and FQGTGA. V was pared by 3 bases and J by 10 bases, with 5 bases of the junction left unmatched. The CDR3 nucleotides are TGTGCCAGCAGCTTGGGCACTAGCGCGGAGCTGTTTTTT. Protein product: CASSLGTSAELFF.

This clone was observed a few times. CDR3 in amino acids: CASSYSPGLNTEAFF. CDR3 DNA sequence: TGTGCCAGCAGTTACTCACCGGGCCTGAACACTGAAGCTTTCTTT. The rearrangement uses TRBV6-5 and TRBJ1-1; D remains ambiguous. Germline-derived CDR1 and CDR2 are MNHEY and SVGAGI. V was clipped by 0 bases and J by 0 bases, with 8 bases between them. CDR3 length equals 15 residues.

The sample holds a few counts of this clone. V gene TRBV10-1 combines with J gene TRBJ2-7; 8 bases agree with TRBD1. Germline assignment: CDR1 WNHNN and CDR2 SYGVQD (reference sequence). Losses at the gene ends were 3 bases for V and 7 bases for J; bases not matched to a gene: 8. The CDR3 contains 14 residues. The CDR3: CASSDWQGAREQYF. CDR3 coding DNA: TGCGCCAGCAGTGACTGGCAGGGGGCGAGGGAGCAGTACTTC.

The chain links TRBV5-4 to TRBJ2-1, with unresolved D. CDR1 is SGHNT and CDR2 is YYREEE in the germline V gene (reference sequence). This CDR3 has 15 amino acids. V was clipped by 3 bases and J by 0 bases, with 10 bases between them. The DNA of the CDR3 is TGTGCCAGCAGCTCGGACGCCCTCTCCTACAATGAGCAGTTCTTC. It codes for CASSSDALSYNEQFF.

In its sample, this clone was seen once. The chain couples TRBV18 to TRBJ2-6; D unresolved. Trimming took off 3 bases at V and 0 bases at J, with 9 bases between the two ends. This CDR3 has 16 residues. Germline V CDR1 and CDR2: KGHSH, LQKENI. CDR3 sequence: CASSPGVPSGANVLTF. Here the CDR3 DNA reads TGTGCCAGCTCACCTGGCGTCCCCTCTGGGGCCAACGTCCTGACTTTC.

The genes are TRBV7-9 and TRBJ2-1, with D maybe TRBD2 (6 bases). Germline V gene sequence: CDR1 SEHNR, CDR2 FQNEAQ (reference sequence). The CDR3 totals 15 residues. Trimming cost V 4 bases and J 4 bases, with 14 bases left between them. DNA for the CDR3: TGTGCCAGCAGCTCCAGCCGGAGGGGTTACAATGAGCAGTTCTTC. Translation: CASSSSRRGYNEQFF.